Reported below is one T cell receptor beta chain. These data are taken from a study of blood T cell repertoires in COVID-19. Study-wide background: Acute and convalescent COVID-19 specimens originated in the United States, Italy and Spain. T cells, B-cell-depleted T cells, or PBMCs supplied cDNA or gDNA.

V shed 3 bases, J shed 4 bases, and the junction held 12 bases outside the gene matches. The CDR3 is 17 residues long. Germline CDR1 is MDHEN and CDR2 is SYDVKM. As originally analysed: It was from reference gene primer amplification that nucleated cell counts were estimated. Sequenced by immunoSEQ multiplex PCR; TCRdb stores in-frame clones only, minus some. That table gives V, J and clone size, and the DNA gave D and trimming. The sample records about 70,000 clones, roughly 84% being singletons. Sequencing input: peripheral blood. This TCR came from a woman between 18 and 29 years old with acute or convalescent COVID-19. This chain joins TRBV28 and TRBJ1-3; 7 nucleotides line up with TRBD1. The CDR3 nucleotides read TGTGCCAGCAGTTTGCCCAGGGGGAAAGCGAAAGGAAACACCATATATTTT. This codes for CASSLPRGKAKGNTIYF.